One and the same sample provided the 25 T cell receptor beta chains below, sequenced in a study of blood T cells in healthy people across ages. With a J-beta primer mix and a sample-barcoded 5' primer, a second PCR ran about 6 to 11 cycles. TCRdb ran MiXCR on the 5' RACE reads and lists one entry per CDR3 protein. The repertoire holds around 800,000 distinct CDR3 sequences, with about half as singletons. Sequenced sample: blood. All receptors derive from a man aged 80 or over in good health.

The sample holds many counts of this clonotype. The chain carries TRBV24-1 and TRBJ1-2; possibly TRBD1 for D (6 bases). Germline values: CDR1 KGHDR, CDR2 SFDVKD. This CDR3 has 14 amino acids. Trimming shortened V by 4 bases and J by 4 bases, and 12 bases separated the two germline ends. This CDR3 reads CATSDQGTAYGYTF. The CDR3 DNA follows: TGTGCCACCAGTGACCAGGGGACGGCCTATGGCTACACCTTC.

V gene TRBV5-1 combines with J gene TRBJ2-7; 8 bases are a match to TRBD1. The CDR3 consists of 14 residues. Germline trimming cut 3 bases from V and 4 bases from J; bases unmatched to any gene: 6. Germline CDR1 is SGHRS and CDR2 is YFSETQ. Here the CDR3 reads CASSSQGGAYEQYF. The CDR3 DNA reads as TGCGCCAGCAGCTCACAGGGGGGAGCTTACGAGCAGTACTTC.

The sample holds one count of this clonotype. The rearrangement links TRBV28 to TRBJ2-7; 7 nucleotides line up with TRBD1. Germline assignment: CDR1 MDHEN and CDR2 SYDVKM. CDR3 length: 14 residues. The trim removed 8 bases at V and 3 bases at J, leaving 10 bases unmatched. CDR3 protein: CASRNRDSFYEQYF. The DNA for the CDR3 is TGTGCCAGCCGGAACCGGGACAGTTTCTACGAGCAGTACTTC.

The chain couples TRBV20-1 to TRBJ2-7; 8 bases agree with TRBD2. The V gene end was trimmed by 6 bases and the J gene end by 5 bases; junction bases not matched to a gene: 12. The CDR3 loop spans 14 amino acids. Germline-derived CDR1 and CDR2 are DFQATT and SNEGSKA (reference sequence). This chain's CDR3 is CSAANRGGLHEQYF. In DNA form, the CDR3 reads TGCAGTGCGGCGAATCGGGGGGGCCTCCACGAGCAGTACTTC.

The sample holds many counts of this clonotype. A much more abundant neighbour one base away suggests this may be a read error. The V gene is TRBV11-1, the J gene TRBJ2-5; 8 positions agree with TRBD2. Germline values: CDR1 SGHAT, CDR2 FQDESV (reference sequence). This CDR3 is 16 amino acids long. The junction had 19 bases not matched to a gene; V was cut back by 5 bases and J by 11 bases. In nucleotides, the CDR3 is TGTGCCAGCAGCCCGACCGGGGGGGGCTGGGTCAATGAGCAGTACTTC. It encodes CASSPTGGGWVNEQYF.

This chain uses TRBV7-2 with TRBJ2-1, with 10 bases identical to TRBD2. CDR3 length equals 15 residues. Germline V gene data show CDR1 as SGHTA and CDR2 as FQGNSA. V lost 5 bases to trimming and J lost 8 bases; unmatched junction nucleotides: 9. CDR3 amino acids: CASSPASGSMDEQFF. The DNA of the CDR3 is TGTGCCAGCAGCCCTGCTAGCGGGAGTATGGATGAGCAGTTCTTC.

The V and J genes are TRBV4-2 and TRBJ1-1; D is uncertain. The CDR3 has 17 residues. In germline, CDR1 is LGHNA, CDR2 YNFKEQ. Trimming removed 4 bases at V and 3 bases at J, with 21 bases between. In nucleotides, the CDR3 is TGTGCCAGCAGCCCCTCCAACGACCCGGGGAGGTACACTGAAGCTTTCTTT. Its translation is CASSPSNDPGRYTEAFF.

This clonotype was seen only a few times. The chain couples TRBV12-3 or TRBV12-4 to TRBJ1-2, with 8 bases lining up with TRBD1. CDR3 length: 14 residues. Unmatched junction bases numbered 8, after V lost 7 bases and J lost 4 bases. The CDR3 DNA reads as TGTGCCAGCACCATTAGAGGACAGGGCTATGGCTACACCTTC. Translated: CASTIRGQGYGYTF.

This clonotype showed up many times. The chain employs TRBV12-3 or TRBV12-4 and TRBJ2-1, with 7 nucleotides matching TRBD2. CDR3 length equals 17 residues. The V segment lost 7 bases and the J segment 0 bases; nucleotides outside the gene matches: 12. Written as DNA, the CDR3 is TGTGCCAGCAACCCCCCCGGACTAGGTAGCTCCTACAATGAGCAGTTCTTC. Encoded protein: CASNPPGLGSSYNEQFF.

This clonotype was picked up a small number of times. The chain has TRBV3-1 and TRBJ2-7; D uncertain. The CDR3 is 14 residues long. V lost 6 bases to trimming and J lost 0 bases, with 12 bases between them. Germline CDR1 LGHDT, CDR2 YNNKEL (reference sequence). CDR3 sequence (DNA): TGTGCCAGCAGTCCTAGTCATAGCTCCTACGAGCAGTACTTC. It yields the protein CASSPSHSSYEQYF.

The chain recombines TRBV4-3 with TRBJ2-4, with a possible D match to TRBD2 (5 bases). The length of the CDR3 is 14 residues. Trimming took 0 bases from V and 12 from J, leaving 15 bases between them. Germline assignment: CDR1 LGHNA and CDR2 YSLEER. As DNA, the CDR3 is TGCGCCAGCAGCCAAGAATCGAGGGCTCGCTCTCAGTACTTC. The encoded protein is CASSQESRARSQYF.

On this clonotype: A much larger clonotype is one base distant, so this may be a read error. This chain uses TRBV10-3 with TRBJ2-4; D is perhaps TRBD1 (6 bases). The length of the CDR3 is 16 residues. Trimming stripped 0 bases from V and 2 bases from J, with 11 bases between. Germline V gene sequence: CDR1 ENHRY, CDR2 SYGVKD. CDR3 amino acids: CAISESETGTKNIQYF. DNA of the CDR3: TGTGCCATCAGTGAGTCGGAAACAGGGACCAAAAACATTCAGTACTTC.

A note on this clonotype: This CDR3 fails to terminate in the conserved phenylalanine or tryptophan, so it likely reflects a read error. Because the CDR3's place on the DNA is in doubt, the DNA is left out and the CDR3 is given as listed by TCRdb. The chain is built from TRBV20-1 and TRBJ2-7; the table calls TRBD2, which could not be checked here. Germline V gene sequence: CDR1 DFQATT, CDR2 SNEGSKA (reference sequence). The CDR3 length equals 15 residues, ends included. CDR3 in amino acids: CSAREWTSGKYEQCL.

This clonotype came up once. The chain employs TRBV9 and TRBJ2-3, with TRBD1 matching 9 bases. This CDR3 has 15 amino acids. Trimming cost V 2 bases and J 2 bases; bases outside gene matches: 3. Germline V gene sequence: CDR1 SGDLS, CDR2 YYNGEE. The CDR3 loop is CASSVGTGFTDTQYF. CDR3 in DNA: TGTGCCAGCAGCGTGGGGACAGGGTTCACAGATACGCAGTATTTT.

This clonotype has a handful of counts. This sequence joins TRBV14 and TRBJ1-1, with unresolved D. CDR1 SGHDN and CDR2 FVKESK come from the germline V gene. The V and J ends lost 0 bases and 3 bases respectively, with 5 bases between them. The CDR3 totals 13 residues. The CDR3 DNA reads TGTGCCAGCAGCCAAGAATGGGACACTGAAGCTTTCTTT. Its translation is CASSQEWDTEAFF.

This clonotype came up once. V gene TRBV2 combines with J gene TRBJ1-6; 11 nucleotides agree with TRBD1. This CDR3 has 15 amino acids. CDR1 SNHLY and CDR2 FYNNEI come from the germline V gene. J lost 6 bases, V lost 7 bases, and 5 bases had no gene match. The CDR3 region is CASNEDRGLNSPLHF. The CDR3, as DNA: TGTGCCAGCAACGAGGACAGGGGGCTTAATTCACCCCTCCACTTT.

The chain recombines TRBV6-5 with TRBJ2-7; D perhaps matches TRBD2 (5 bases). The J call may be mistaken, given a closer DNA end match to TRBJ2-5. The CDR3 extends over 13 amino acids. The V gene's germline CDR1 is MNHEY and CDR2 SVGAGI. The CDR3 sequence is CASTTGEGRTQYF. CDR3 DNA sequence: TGTGCCAGCACCACTGGTGAGGGCCGGACCCAGTACTTC.

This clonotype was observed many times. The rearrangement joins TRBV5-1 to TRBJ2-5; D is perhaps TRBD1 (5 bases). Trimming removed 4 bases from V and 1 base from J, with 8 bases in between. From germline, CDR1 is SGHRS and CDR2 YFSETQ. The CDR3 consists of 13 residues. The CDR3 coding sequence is TGCGCCAGCAGCCCAGGGTCCCAAGAGACCCAGTACTTC. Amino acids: CASSPGSQETQYF.

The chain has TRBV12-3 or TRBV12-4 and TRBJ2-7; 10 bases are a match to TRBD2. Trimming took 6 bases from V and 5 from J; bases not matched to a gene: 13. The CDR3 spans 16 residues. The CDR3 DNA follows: TGTGCCAGCAGCCCTCAGGCTAGCGGGAGTGGGAACGAGCAGTACTTC. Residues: CASSPQASGSGNEQYF.

Written as DNA, the CDR3 is TGTGCCACCAGCAGAGAGGAGCACAGGGGTAGTCATGGCTACACCTTC. Protein product: CATSREEHRGSHGYTF. J is TRBJ1-2 and V is TRBV15; TRBD1 matches 7 bases. The CDR3 is 16 amino acids. In germline, CDR1 is LNHNV, CDR2 YYDKDF (reference sequence). The trim removed 0 bases at V and 6 bases at J, leaving 10 bases unmatched.

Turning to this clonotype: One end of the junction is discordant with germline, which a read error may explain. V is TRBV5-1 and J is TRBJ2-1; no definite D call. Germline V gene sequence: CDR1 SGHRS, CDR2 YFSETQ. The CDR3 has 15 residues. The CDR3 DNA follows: TGCGCCAGCAGCTTGGACCCTGACTCCTACAAGGAGCAGTTCTTC. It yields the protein CASSLDPDSYKEQFF.

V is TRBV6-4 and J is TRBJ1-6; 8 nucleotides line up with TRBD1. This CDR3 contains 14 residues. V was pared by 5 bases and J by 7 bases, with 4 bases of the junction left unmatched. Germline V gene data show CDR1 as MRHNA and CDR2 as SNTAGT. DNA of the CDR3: TGTGCCAGCAGTCAGAGACAGGGGAATTCACCCCTCCACTTT. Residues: CASSQRQGNSPLHF.

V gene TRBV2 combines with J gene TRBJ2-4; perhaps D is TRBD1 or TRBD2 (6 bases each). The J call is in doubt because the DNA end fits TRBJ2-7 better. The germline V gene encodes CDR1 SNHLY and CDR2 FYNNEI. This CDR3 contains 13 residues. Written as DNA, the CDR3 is TGTGCCAGCACACGGGGGCTGGGCCTCGAGCAGTACTTC. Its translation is CASTRGLGLEQYF.

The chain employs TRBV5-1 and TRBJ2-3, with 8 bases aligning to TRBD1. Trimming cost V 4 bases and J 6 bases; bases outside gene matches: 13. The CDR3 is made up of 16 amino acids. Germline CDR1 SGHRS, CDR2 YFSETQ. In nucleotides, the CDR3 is TGCGCCAGCAGCCCCACTGGACAGGGAGTCGTGGATACGCAGTATTTT. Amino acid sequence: CASSPTGQGVVDTQYF.

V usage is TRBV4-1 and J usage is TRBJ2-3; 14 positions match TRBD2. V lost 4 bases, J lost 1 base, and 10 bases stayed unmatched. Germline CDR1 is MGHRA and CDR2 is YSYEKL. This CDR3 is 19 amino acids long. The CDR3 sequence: CASSLGTSGRSSRTDTQYF. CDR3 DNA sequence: TGCGCCAGCAGCCTTGGGACTAGCGGGAGATCGAGTCGCACAGATACGCAGTATTTT.